These T cell receptor beta chains were read from a single sample in a study of CD8 T cells in Susac syndrome. TCRdb recomputed calls from the immunoSEQ multiplex PCR reads with MiXCR, one row per CDR3 protein. The sample shows about 120,000 distinct CDR3 sequences, 85% to 95% of them seen only once. Sequencing was performed on CD4+ T cells from PBMCs. Receptors were obtained from a human donor in good health. The CDR3 runs from the conserved cysteine through the conserved F or W. D genes are given only for firm matches. Clone size appears in some rows only: once, few, many, or a class for an expanded clone.

d_call	v_call	j_call	clone_size	cdr3_length	cdr3_nt	cdr3_aa
TRBD2	TRBV6-2/TRBV6-3	TRBJ2-7	.	17	TGTGCCAGCAGTTCGCCTTTAGCGGGGGCCCTTTATCGGGAGCAGTACTTC	CASSSPLAGALYREQYF
TRBD2	TRBV28	TRBJ2-2	.	17	TGTGCCAGCAGTTTGTCTAGCGGGGTGAGAAACACCGGGGAGCTGTTTTTT	CASSLSSGVRNTGELFF
.	TRBV5-1	TRBJ2-7	once	14	TGCGCCAGCAGCTTCGACGGGTCGAAATACGAGCAGTACTTC	CASSFDGSKYEQYF
.	TRBV10-3	TRBJ1-1	.	15	TGTGCCATCAGTGAGTCTGCTGAGACGGGCAGGGGTGCTTTCTTT	CAISESAETGRGAFF
TRBD1	TRBV7-2	TRBJ2-7	.	15	TGTGCCAGCAGCTCGACCGGGACAGCATCCTACGAGCAGTACTTC	CASSSTGTASYEQYF
.	TRBV5-5	TRBJ1-1	.	14	TGTGCCAGCAGCCGCTTTTTGGGGAACACTGAAGCTTTCTTT	CASSRFLGNTEAFF
TRBD1	TRBV20-1	TRBJ2-1	.	16	TGCAGTGCTTCGGGCCTCCTGGGACAGGGGGGTTATGAGCAGTTCTTC	CSASGLLGQGGYEQFF
.	TRBV25-1	TRBJ2-5	.	16	TGTGCCAGCAGTGGTCCACCGGGACCCCAAACGGAGACCCAGTACTTC	CASSGPPGPQTETQYF
.	TRBV7-2	TRBJ1-6	.	13	TGTGCCAGCAGCCCTCCCGACAGCCTTCTAATACACTTT	CASSPPDSLLIHF
.	TRBV11-2	TRBJ2-7	.	15	TGTGCCAGCAGGCAAGGCAGGGGGGCGGGGTACGAGCAGTACTTC	CASRQGRGAGYEQYF
TRBD1	TRBV7-2	TRBJ1-1	few	13	TGTGCCAGCAGCTCCGGACAGGGGACTGAAGCTTTCTTT	CASSSGQGTEAFF
TRBD2	TRBV7-9	TRBJ2-1	.	16	TGTGCCAGCAGCTCCATCAGCGGGAGGGCCGACAATGAGCAGTTCTTC	CASSSISGRADNEQFF
.	TRBV6-5	TRBJ2-7	.	13	TGTGCCAGCAGTGGGGGGGCGACGTACGAGCAGTACTTC	CASSGGATYEQYF
TRBD1	TRBV12-5	TRBJ1-5	.	14	TGTGCTAGCGGGGAGGGGGCCCGGAATCAGCCCCAGCATTTT	CASGEGARNQPQHF
.	TRBV7-7	TRBJ2-5	.	14	TGTGCTAGCAGCTTTGGGGGGGCGGGAGAGACCCAGTACTTC	CASSFGGAGETQYF